This TCR beta chain originates from a study of early T cells in non-severe SARS-CoV-2 infection. Molecules of cDNA were individually given unique molecular identifiers that were attached to them. TCRdb reprocessed the 5' RACE reads with MiXCR, giving one entry per CDR3 protein. The sample holds about 48,000 distinct CDR3 sequences, 5.4% seen once. Study-level results: Matching results from VDJdb favored anti-spike CD8 responses, leaving private and CD4 specificities undetected.

The germline CDR1 and CDR2 sequences are MDHEN and SYDVKM. Germline trimming cut 5 bases from V and 2 bases from J; bases unmatched to any gene: 9. The length of the CDR3 is 16 residues. This clonotype has at least ten counts. Its antigen remains unidentified. The rearrangement joins TRBV28 to TRBJ2-1; 7 nucleotides align to TRBD1. This TCR derives from an adult who was a healthcare worker with PCR-confirmed SARS-CoV-2 infection or an uninfected control (not recorded which). The sequencing here drew on whole blood, taken at baseline. The CDR3 nucleotides are TGTGCCAGCAGTCTACGCTACAGGGGACCCTACAATGAGCAGTTCTTC. Its protein is CASSLRYRGPYNEQFF.